This is a list of T cell receptor beta chains from one sample in a study of Ad26.COV2.S vaccination and SARS-CoV-2 variants. Clones were sequenced by immunoSEQ multiplex PCR, and TCRdb holds only the in-frame ones, with some missing. The profile covers around 300,000 clones, with 85% to 90% appearing a single time and approximately 5% taken by the ten largest. The specimen was peripheral blood, collected in a trial of Ad26.COV2.S vaccine versus placebo. Receptors originate from a person aged 18-60 years who received the Ad26.COV2.S COVID-19 vaccine or a placebo. CDR3s include the opening cysteine and the closing phenylalanine or tryptophan. The D gene is left open where the match is weak. Rows give clone size only sometimes, using once, few, many, or a class for an expanded clone.

V	D	size	J	DNA	CDR3
TRBV2	NA	NA	TRBJ2-7	TGTGCCAGCAGTGTGGGGGCCTACGAGCAGTACTTC	CASSVGAYEQYF
TRBV6-4	TRBD2	NA	TRBJ2-1	TGTGCCAGCAGTCCTACCGCATCGTTAGCGGGAGAGCAGTTCTTC	CASSPTASLAGEQFF
TRBV2	TRBD1	NA	TRBJ2-7	TGTGCCAGCAGGGCTAGGACAGGGGGCATCGACGAGCAGTACTTC	CASRARTGGIDEQYF
TRBV4-1	TRBD2	NA	TRBJ2-3	TGCGCCAGCAGCCTCCTAGCGGGGGGGAGCACAGATACGCAGTATTTT	CASSLLAGGSTDTQYF
TRBV7-3	TRBD1	NA	TRBJ2-6	TGTGCCAGCAGTCCGACAGGGCCAGTATCTGGGGCCAACGTCCTGACTTTC	CASSPTGPVSGANVLTF
TRBV7-8	TRBD2	NA	TRBJ2-3	TGTGCCAGCAGCCCCCCCGTGGGACTAGCGGGAGGGCCGGTGTGGCCAGATACGCAGTATTTT	CASSPPVGLAGGPVWPDTQYF
TRBV2	TRBD2	NA	TRBJ2-1	TGTGCCAGCATGATAGCGGGAGTGGGGAATGAGCAGTTCTTC	CASMIAGVGNEQFF
TRBV5-4	NA	NA	TRBJ2-2	TGTGCCAGCAGCTTGGCTGGGGGGCTGGAGGCCGGGGAGCTGTTTTTT	CASSLAGGLEAGELFF
TRBV5-4	TRBD1	NA	TRBJ1-2	TGTGCCAGCAGCTTGGACAGGGGGACCCTCTATGGCTACACCTTC	CASSLDRGTLYGYTF
TRBV28	TRBD2	NA	TRBJ2-5	TGTGCCAGCAGTTTAGGCGGACTAGCGGGAGGCGAGACCCAGTACTTC	CASSLGGLAGGETQYF
TRBV10-3	NA	once	TRBJ2-7	TGTGCCATCAGTTTCGGGACACAGTCCTACGAGCAGTACTTC	CAISFGTQSYEQYF
TRBV5-5	TRBD1	NA	TRBJ1-2	TGTGCCAGCAGCTCGCGTCCGGGACAGGGTGTTTATGGCTACACCTTC	CASSSRPGQGVYGYTF
TRBV5-5	NA	NA	TRBJ2-3	TGTGCCAGCAGCAGGATGACAGCTAGCACAGATACGCAGTATTTT	CASSRMTASTDTQYF
TRBV15	NA	NA	TRBJ1-3	TGTGCCACCAGCAGAGACGTTTGGGGTGTTGGAAACACCATATATTTT	CATSRDVWGVGNTIYF
TRBV19	NA	NA	TRBJ1-1	TGTGCCAGTACCGGGGTGACTGAAGCTTTCTTT	CASTGVTEAFF
TRBV5-1	NA	NA	TRBJ2-7	TGCGCCAGCAGCTTAGACAGTGCCTACGAGCAGTACTTC	CASSLDSAYEQYF
TRBV13	TRBD2	NA	TRBJ2-1	TGTGCCAGCAGCCCCGGGGGGGCCAATGAGCAGTTCTTC	CASSPGGANEQFF
TRBV5-4	NA	NA	TRBJ2-7	TGTGCCAGCAGCTTATCCCCCTACGAGCAGTACTTC	CASSLSPYEQYF
TRBV28	NA	NA	TRBJ2-1	TGTGCCAGCAGTTTGTCTTCGTATTGGAGGGGGTCCTACAATGAGCAGTTCTTC	CASSLSSYWRGSYNEQFF
TRBV5-1	NA	NA	TRBJ2-5	TGCGCCAGCAGCTTGTCAAACGCTTCGCCCTGGGAGACCCAGTACTTC	CASSLSNASPWETQYF
TRBV4-1	TRBD1	NA	TRBJ2-6	TGCGCCAGCAGCCCGAAGCGGACAGGGGACGGGGCCAACGTCCTGACTTTC	CASSPKRTGDGANVLTF
TRBV7-9	TRBD2	NA	TRBJ2-1	TGTGCCAGCAGCGTTAGCGGGTCCTACAATGAGCAGTTCTTC	CASSVSGSYNEQFF
TRBV6-5	NA	few	TRBJ1-2	TGTGCCAGCAGTTACCAGGCAGCTAACTATGGCTACACCTTC	CASSYQAANYGYTF
TRBV5-1	TRBD1	once	TRBJ1-4	TGCGCCAGCAGCGGGGACAGCGCAACTAATGAAAAACTGTTTTTT	CASSGDSATNEKLFF
TRBV10-2	NA	NA	TRBJ2-1	TGCGCCAGCATTCCACAGGAGAGCTCCTACAATGAGCAGTTCTTC	CASIPQESSYNEQFF
TRBV14	NA	NA	TRBJ2-5	TGTGCCAGCAGCCGATGGATCCAAGAGACCCAGTACTTC	CASSRWIQETQYF
TRBV27	NA	NA	TRBJ2-2	TGTGCCAGCGGGGTAGAAGTAGCGAACACCGGGGAGCTGTTTTTT	CASGVEVANTGELFF
TRBV6-5	TRBD1	NA	TRBJ2-6	TGTGCCAGCGCGACAGGGGGCTCTGGGGCCAACGTCCTGACTTTC	CASATGGSGANVLTF
TRBV18	TRBD1	once	TRBJ2-3	TGTGCCAGCTCACCAATAGGAGACAGGGGGCTTATGGGCACAGATACGCAGTATTTT	CASSPIGDRGLMGTDTQYF
TRBV19	NA	NA	TRBJ2-6	TGTGCCAGTACCCCGTGGGGTTCTGGGGCCAACGTCCTGACTTTC	CASTPWGSGANVLTF
TRBV11-2	NA	NA	TRBJ2-5	TGTGCCAGCAGCTTACTTTCGGGCAGCGGCCGGTACCAAGAGACCCAGTACTTC	CASSLLSGSGRYQETQYF
TRBV18	TRBD1	NA	TRBJ1-1	TGTGCCAGCTCGGCCTGGGACAGACCAAACACTGAAGCTTTCTTT	CASSAWDRPNTEAFF
TRBV3-1/TRBV3-2	TRBD1	NA	TRBJ1-1	TGTGCCAGCAGCCAACCCGGGACAGGGGGGAACACTGAAGCTTTCTTT	CASSQPGTGGNTEAFF
TRBV9	NA	once	TRBJ2-2	TGTGCCAGCAGCGTAGCAGGGCCCAGCACCGGGGAGCTGTTTTTT	CASSVAGPSTGELFF
TRBV15	NA	NA	TRBJ1-6	TGTGCCACCAGCAGAGAGACGAGTAATTCACCCCTCCACTTT	CATSRETSNSPLHF
TRBV3-1/TRBV3-2	NA	NA	TRBJ1-3	TGTGCCAGCAGCCAAGAATCAGTACGAAACACCATATATTTT	CASSQESVRNTIYF
TRBV5-4	TRBD1	NA	TRBJ2-3	TGTGCCAGCAGCTGGACAGGACATGCCTTCACAGATACGCAGTATTTT	CASSWTGHAFTDTQYF
TRBV2	TRBD1	NA	TRBJ1-5	TGTGCCAGCAGTGGGAGGGGACAGAATAGCAATCAGCCCCAGCATTTT	CASSGRGQNSNQPQHF
TRBV5-5	NA	NA	TRBJ1-6	TGTGCCAGCAGCTTGGGAGGGACCGCTTATAATTCACCCCTCCACTTT	CASSLGGTAYNSPLHF
TRBV11-2	NA	NA	TRBJ2-1	TGTGCCAGCAGCCCTCAGCGTTTCAATGAGCAGTTCTTC	CASSPQRFNEQFF
TRBV5-5	TRBD1	many	TRBJ1-1	TGTGCCAGCAGCTTGGACAGGGGGTTTAGTATGAACACTGAAGCTTTCTTT	CASSLDRGFSMNTEAFF
TRBV3-1/TRBV3-2	NA	NA	TRBJ1-3	TGTGCCAGCAGCCAAGAGGCCTACGGGGGAAACACCATATATTTT	CASSQEAYGGNTIYF
TRBV3-1/TRBV3-2	TRBD2	NA	TRBJ2-5	TGTGCCAGCAGCCGGGTCGGGGGGACTGAGACCCAGTACTTC	CASSRVGGTETQYF
TRBV25-1	TRBD1	NA	TRBJ1-4	TGTGCCAGCAGTGAAGGGACAGGGGGCGAAAAACTGTTTTTT	CASSEGTGGEKLFF
TRBV27	NA	NA	TRBJ2-2	TGTGCCAGCGGCGTTGGACTTGAAACCGGGGAGCTGTTTTTT	CASGVGLETGELFF
TRBV11-3	NA	NA	TRBJ1-1	TGTGCCAGCAGCTTTGGGGGTCACTTGAACACTGAAGCTTTCTTT	CASSFGGHLNTEAFF
TRBV19	NA	NA	TRBJ2-7	TGTGCCAGTAGTGCGACAGAATCTACGGACGAGCAGTACTTC	CASSATESTDEQYF
TRBV14	TRBD2	NA	TRBJ2-1	TGTGCCAGCAGCCCACAAGCGGGAGGCGGCAATGAGCAGTTCTTC	CASSPQAGGGNEQFF
TRBV5-4	NA	NA	TRBJ2-1	TGTGCCAGCAGCTTGGTGCGGGGTAAGCAGTTCTTC	CASSLVRGKQFF